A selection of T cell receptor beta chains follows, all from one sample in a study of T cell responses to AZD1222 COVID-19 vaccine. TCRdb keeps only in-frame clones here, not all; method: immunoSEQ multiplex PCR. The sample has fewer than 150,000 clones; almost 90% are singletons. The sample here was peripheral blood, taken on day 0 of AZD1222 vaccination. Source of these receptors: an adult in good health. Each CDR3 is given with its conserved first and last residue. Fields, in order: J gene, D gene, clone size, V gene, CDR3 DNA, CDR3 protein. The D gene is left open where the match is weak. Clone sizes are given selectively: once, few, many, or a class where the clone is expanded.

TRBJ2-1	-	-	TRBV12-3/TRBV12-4	TGTGCCAGCAGCAAGACAGGCCATGAGCAGTTCTTC	CASSKTGHEQFF
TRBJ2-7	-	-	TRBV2	TGTGCCAGCAGGCTAGGAGGATACGAGCAGTACTTC	CASRLGGYEQYF
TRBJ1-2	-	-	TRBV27	TGTGCCAGCAGTCAAATCGGGGAGAATGTCTATGGCTACACCTTC	CASSQIGENVYGYTF
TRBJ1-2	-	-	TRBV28	TGTGCCAGCAGCCCGGGCGGGGGGAGCTATGGCTACACCTTC	CASSPGGGSYGYTF
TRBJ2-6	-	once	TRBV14	TGTGCCAGCACCCTTCAACGGGGGGCCAACGTCCTGACTTTC	CASTLQRGANVLTF
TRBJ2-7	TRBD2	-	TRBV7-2	TGTGCCAGCAGCTTAGCGGGAGGGCGACGCGAGCAGTACTTC	CASSLAGGRREQYF
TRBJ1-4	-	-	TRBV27	TGTGCCAGCAGTTTATTCGGGGGGGTACGGGCAACTAATGAAAAACTGTTTTTT	CASSLFGGVRATNEKLFF
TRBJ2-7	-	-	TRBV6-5	TGTGCCAGCGTGACGGGAACAAGAGGAACCTACGAGCAGTACTTC	CASVTGTRGTYEQYF
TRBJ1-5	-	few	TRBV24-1	TGTGCCACCAGTGATTTTGGGGATCAGCCCCAGCATTTT	CATSDFGDQPQHF
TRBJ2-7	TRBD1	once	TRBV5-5	TGTGCCAGCAGCTACCCCACGGGGACAGGGGGTGCCTACGAGCAGTACTTC	CASSYPTGTGGAYEQYF
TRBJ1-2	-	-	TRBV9	TGTGCCAGCAGCGTAGACACAGGAGGGTATGGCTACACCTTC	CASSVDTGGYGYTF
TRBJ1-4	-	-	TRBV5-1	TGCGCCAGCAGCTTGGCAAGAGGGGGTTTAGGAGAAAAACTGTTTTTT	CASSLARGGLGEKLFF
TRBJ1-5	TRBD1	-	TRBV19	TGTGCCAGTAGCCCGACAGGGGAGGGACAGCCCCAGCATTTT	CASSPTGEGQPQHF
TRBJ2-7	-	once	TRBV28	TGTGCCAGCAGCCCCAACTCCTACGAGCAGTACTTC	CASSPNSYEQYF
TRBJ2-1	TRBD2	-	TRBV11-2	TGTGCCAGCAGCTTAGCGGGACTAAGCTCAAGCCTAGAGCAGTTCTTC	CASSLAGLSSSLEQFF
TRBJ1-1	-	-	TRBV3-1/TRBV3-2	TGTGCCAGCAGCCCCCGGGGGGCTGGAACTGAAGCTTTCTTT	CASSPRGAGTEAFF
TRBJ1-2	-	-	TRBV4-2	TGTGCCAGCAGCCCCGAGGGACGTTATGGCTACACCTTC	CASSPEGRYGYTF
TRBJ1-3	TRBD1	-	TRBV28	TGTGCCAGCAGTTTACCCCCCGGGACAGGGTTGCGAAACACCATATATTTT	CASSLPPGTGLRNTIYF
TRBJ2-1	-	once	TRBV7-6	TGTGCCAGCAGCCACCGGGTGGAATTGGTAAGTGAGCAGTTCTTC	CASSHRVELVSEQFF
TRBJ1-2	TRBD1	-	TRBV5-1	TGCGCCAGCAGCCGAGGGGGCCAGGATGGCTACACCTTC	CASSRGGQDGYTF
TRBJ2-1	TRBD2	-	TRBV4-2	TGTGCCAGCAGCCTTACCCCGGGAGGGATCGGTGAGCAGTTCTTC	CASSLTPGGIGEQFF
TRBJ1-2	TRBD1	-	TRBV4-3	TGCGCCAGCAGCCGCTCAACCACAGGGGGCGTTATGGGTGGCTACACCTTC	CASSRSTTGGVMGGYTF
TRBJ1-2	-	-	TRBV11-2	TGTGCCAGCAGCTTGTATCAGGGGAACTATGGCTACACCTTC	CASSLYQGNYGYTF
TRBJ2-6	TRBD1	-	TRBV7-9	TGTGCCAGCAGCCCTCCACAGGGGGCGGTAGTTCTTGGGGCCAACGTCCTGACTTTC	CASSPPQGAVVLGANVLTF
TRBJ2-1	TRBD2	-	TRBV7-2	TGTGCCAGCAGCGCAACCGCGATCCTGCTAGCGGGAGTCAATGAGCAGTTCTTC	CASSATAILLAGVNEQFF
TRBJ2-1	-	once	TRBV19	TGTGCCAGTAGTACGCTTTGGGGGAGGAATCTTAATGAGCAGTTCTTC	CASSTLWGRNLNEQFF
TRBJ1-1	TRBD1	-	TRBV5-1	TGCGCCAGCAGCCCCTCGGGACAGCCTAACACTGAAGCTTTCTTT	CASSPSGQPNTEAFF
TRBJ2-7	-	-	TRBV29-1	TGCAGCGTCTGGACAGATACCTACGAGCAGTACTTC	CSVWTDTYEQYF
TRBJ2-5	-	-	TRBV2	TGTGCCAGCTGGGGAGGCGAGACCCAGTACTTC	CASWGGETQYF
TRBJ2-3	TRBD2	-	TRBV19	TGTGCCAGTAGGGGTCTAGCGGGAGCGGCAGATACGCAGTATTTT	CASRGLAGAADTQYF
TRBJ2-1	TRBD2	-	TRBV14	TGTGCCAGCAGCCATGGTCAACACCAAGGACTAGCGGGAGGTGATGAGCAGTTCTTC	CASSHGQHQGLAGGDEQFF
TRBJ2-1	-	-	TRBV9	TGTGCCAGCAGCGTCTTCGAGTCGTCCTACAATGAGCAGTTCTTC	CASSVFESSYNEQFF
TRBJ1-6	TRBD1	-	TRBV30	TGTGCCCGGAAGGGACAGGGGAATTCACCCCTCCACTTT	CARKGQGNSPLHF
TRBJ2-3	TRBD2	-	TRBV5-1	TGCGCCAGCAGTTCATCGACTAGCGGGAGGACAGATACGCAGTATTTT	CASSSSTSGRTDTQYF